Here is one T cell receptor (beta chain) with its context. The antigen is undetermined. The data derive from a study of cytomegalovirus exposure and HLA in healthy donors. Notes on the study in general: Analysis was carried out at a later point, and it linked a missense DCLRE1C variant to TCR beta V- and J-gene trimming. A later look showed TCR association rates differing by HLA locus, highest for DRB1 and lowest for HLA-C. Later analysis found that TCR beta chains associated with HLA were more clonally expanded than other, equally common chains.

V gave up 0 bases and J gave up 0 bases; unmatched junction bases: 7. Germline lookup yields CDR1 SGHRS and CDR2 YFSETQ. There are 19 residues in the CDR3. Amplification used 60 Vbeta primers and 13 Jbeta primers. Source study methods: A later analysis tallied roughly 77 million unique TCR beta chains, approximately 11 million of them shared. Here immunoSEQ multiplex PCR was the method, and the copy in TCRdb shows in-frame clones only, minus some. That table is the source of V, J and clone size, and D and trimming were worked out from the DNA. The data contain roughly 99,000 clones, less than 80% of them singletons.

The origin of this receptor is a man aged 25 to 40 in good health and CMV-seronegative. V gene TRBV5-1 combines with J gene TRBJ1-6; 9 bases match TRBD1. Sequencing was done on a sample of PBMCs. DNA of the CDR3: TGCGCCAGCAGCTTGGAACAGGGGGCCTCGAGCTCCTATAATTCACCCCTCCACTTT. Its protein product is CASSLEQGASSSYNSPLHF.